Listed below are T cell receptor beta chains from one sample, sequenced in a study of response to subunit inactivated influenza vaccine. TCRdb reprocessed the RT-PCR reads with MiXCR, giving one entry per CDR3 protein. The sample carries 500,000 to 600,000 distinct CDR3 sequences, 13% to 15% recorded once. The sample in question was PBMCs from blood, obtained 12 days after vaccination. The receptors shown here come from a man aged 45 to 65 who received an inactivated influenza vaccine. Each CDR3 is given with its conserved first and last residue. Each record gives: clone size, D gene, CDR3 length, J gene, V gene, CDR3 protein, CDR3 DNA. The D gene is left open where the match is weak. A row's size may be missing; if present it is once, few, many or a size class.

NA NA 14 TRBJ1-6 TRBV12-3/TRBV12-4 CASTSLVGTSPLHF TGTGCCAGCACCTCCCTGGTGGGAACATCACCCCTCCACTTT
NA NA 13 TRBJ1-5 TRBV2 CASIRDSNQPQHF TGTGCCAGCATCAGGGATAGCAATCAGCCCCAGCATTTT
NA NA 13 TRBJ2-2 TRBV20-1 CSARDFRTGELFF TGCAGTGCAAGGGACTTCAGGACCGGGGAGCTGTTTTTT
NA NA 13 TRBJ2-3 TRBV20-1 CSARVGSGDTQYF TGCAGTGCTAGGGTGGGGTCTGGAGATACGCAGTATTTT
many TRBD1 14 TRBJ1-4 TRBV29-1 CSALDLQGNEKLFF TGCAGCGCGCTGGACTTACAGGGGAATGAAAAACTGTTTTTT
few TRBD2 15 TRBJ2-5 TRBV7-6 CASTLNGGGKETQYF TGTGCCAGCACCCTGAACGGGGGGGGGAAAGAGACCCAGTACTTC
NA NA 13 TRBJ2-3 TRBV4-3 CASSQVVTDTQYF TGCGCCAGCAGCCAAGTCGTCACAGATACGCAGTATTTT
many NA 15 TRBJ2-1 TRBV18 CASSPTVTRDNEQFF TGTGCCAGCTCACCGACGGTCACTAGGGATAATGAGCAGTTCTTC
NA TRBD1 13 TRBJ2-7 TRBV7-2 CASSVGTVYEQYF TGTGCCAGCAGCGTCGGGACAGTCTACGAGCAGTACTTC
NA NA 15 TRBJ1-2 TRBV7-2 CASSLTKWTVYGYTF TGTGCCAGCAGCTTAACGAAATGGACAGTCTATGGCTACACCTTC